This passage covers 30 T cell receptor beta chains from one sample sequenced in a study of neurological immune-mediated disorders. TCRdb used MiXCR to reprocess the 5' RACE reads, holding one entry per CDR3 protein. The table includes more than 50,000 distinct CDR3 sequences, roughly 5.6% detected once. Sequenced sample: PBMCs. These receptors came from a woman aged 25 to 39 with multiple sclerosis.

The chain combines TRBV5-1 with TRBJ1-4; 8 bases line up with TRBD1. The CDR3 covers 15 residues. V lost 3 bases, J lost 2 bases, and 3 bases stayed unmatched. Germline V gives CDR1 SGHRS, CDR2 YFSETQ. The CDR3 region has the DNA TGCGCCAGCAGCTCCAGACAGGGGACTAATGAAAAACTGTTTTTT. The encoded protein is CASSSRQGTNEKLFF.

In the case of this clonotype: It may be a read error: a sequence one base away is much more abundant. This chain links TRBV29-1 with TRBJ1-2; D remains ambiguous. With 4 bases removed from V and 5 bases from J, the gap between germline ends came to 14 bases. The CDR3 runs 13 residues. Germline CDR1 reads SQVTM; CDR2 reads ANQGSEA. The CDR3 here is CSVVAEVGYGYTF. The CDR3 bases are TGCAGCGTTGTGGCGGAGGTGGGATATGGCTACACCTTC.

J is TRBJ1-5 and V is TRBV20-1; D unclear. Per germline, CDR1 DFQATT and CDR2 SNEGSKA (reference sequence). V lost 1 base and J 4 bases, leaving 8 bases between the germline ends. CDR3 size: 13 residues. CDR3 sequence reads: CSARVRGNQPQHF. Here the CDR3 DNA reads TGCAGTGCTAGAGTTAGAGGAAATCAGCCCCAGCATTTT.

This clonotype has at least ten counts. The rearrangement links TRBV5-6 to TRBJ1-3, with D tentatively TRBD1 (6 bases). Trimming cost V 0 bases and J 3 bases, with 10 bases left between them. This CDR3 contains 15 residues. Per the germline V gene, CDR1 is SGHDT and CDR2 is YYEEEE. CDR3 nucleotide sequence: TGTGCCAGCAGCTTGGGGACAGCCGGTGGAAACACCATATATTTT. This codes for CASSLGTAGGNTIYF.

This clonotype was found a few times. V gene TRBV5-1 combines with J gene TRBJ2-5; a possible D gene is TRBD2 (6 bases). V was pared by 0 bases and J by 2 bases, with 11 bases between. The germline gives CDR1 SGHRS, CDR2 YFSETQ. This CDR3 is 15 amino acids long. CDR3 residues: CASSLVDGSQETQYF. Written as DNA, the CDR3 is TGCGCCAGCAGCTTGGTTGACGGGAGTCAAGAGACCCAGTACTTC.

This clonotype was observed a handful of times. The CDR3 reads CASSQGPTGSNTEAFF. CDR3 DNA sequence: TGTGCCAGCAGCCAAGGTCCCACAGGGTCTAACACTGAAGCTTTCTTT. The chain links TRBV14 to TRBJ1-1; possibly TRBD1 for D (6 bases). Trimming left V 1 base short and J 2 bases short, with 14 bases between. CDR1 SGHDN and CDR2 FVKESK come from the germline V gene. This CDR3 region has 16 residues.

The chain recombines TRBV7-8 with TRBJ2-3, with TRBD2 identical over 8 bases. In germline, CDR1 is SGHVS, CDR2 FQNEAQ. The CDR3 consists of 14 residues. The J segment lost 4 bases and the V segment lost 9 bases, leaving 9 bases of the junction unmatched. In DNA form, the CDR3 reads TGTGCCAGTAGCCGGGGGGGGAGGTCAGATACGCAGTATTTT. It codes for CASSRGGRSDTQYF.

This clonotype was recorded many times. The gene calls are TRBV28 and TRBJ2-7; 7 nucleotides agree with TRBD1. Losses at the gene ends were 6 bases for V and 3 bases for J; bases not matched to a gene: 8. Germline CDR1 reads MDHEN; CDR2 reads SYDVKM. The CDR3 is made up of 14 amino acids. The CDR3, as DNA: TGTGCCAGCAGGTCCGGGACAGTGGTCTACGAGCAGTACTTC. It encodes CASRSGTVVYEQYF.

This clonotype has ten or more counts. Germline and junction disagree at one end, which may indicate a read error. The chain links TRBV20-1 to TRBJ1-5, with D perhaps matching TRBD1 (6 bases). This CDR3 contains 15 residues. The germline V gene encodes CDR1 DFQATT and CDR2 SNEGSKA (reference sequence). The CDR3 DNA is TGCAGTGCTAGAGGGGGGGCCCATAGCAATCAGCCCCAGAATTTT. It yields the protein CSARGGAHSNQPQNF.

As for this clonotype: One base away lies a much larger clone, so this may be a sequencing read error. V usage is TRBV5-1 and J usage is TRBJ2-3; no reliable D call. The CDR3 consists of 13 residues. Germline CDR1 and CDR2: SGHRS and YFSETQ. Trimming took off 4 bases at V and 4 bases at J, with 10 bases between the two ends. The CDR3 DNA follows: TGCGCCAGCAGCGCGAAAAGGGCAGATACGCAGTATTTT. Encoded protein: CASSAKRADTQYF.

This clonotype was seen many times. The rearrangement joins TRBV5-4 to TRBJ2-3, with 8 bases that match TRBD2. The junction had 6 bases not matched to a gene; V was cut back by 2 bases and J by 1 base. Germline V gene data show CDR1 as SGHNT and CDR2 as YYREEE (reference sequence). The CDR3 loop spans 16 amino acids. Written as DNA, the CDR3 is TGTGCCAGCAGCTTAGTATCGCGGGGGGGCACAGATACGCAGTATTTT. The encoded protein is CASSLVSRGGTDTQYF.

At least ten counts were recorded for this clonotype. The chain has TRBV4-1 and TRBJ2-1, with D possibly TRBD1 on 5 matching bases. Looked up from germline, CDR1 is MGHRA and CDR2 is YSYEKL. The CDR3 is made up of 15 amino acids. Trimming pared 4 bases from V and 2 bases from J, leaving 12 bases between. CDR3 in amino acids: CASSPSQGPYNEQFF. DNA of the CDR3: TGCGCCAGCAGCCCAAGTCAGGGTCCCTACAATGAGCAGTTCTTC.

This clonotype has a count of ten or more. The V call is TRBV2, the J call TRBJ2-3; D not certain. CDR1 is SNHLY and CDR2 is FYNNEI in the germline V gene. CDR3 length: 14 residues. The V gene lost 3 bases and the J gene lost 3 bases, with 10 bases spanning the gap. The CDR3 DNA sequence: TGTGCCAGCAGTGAGTTGTTGACGACAGATACGCAGTATTTT. Translated, it gives CASSELLTTDTQYF.

The chain recombines TRBV27 with TRBJ2-3; no definite D call. With 4 bases removed from V and 0 bases from J, the gap between germline ends came to 8 bases. The CDR3 spans 14 residues. Germline V gene data show CDR1 as MNHEY and CDR2 as SMNVEV (reference sequence). Here the CDR3 DNA reads TGTGCCAGCAGTTCCCGTCCTAGCACAGATACGCAGTATTTT. Translation gives CASSSRPSTDTQYF.

This clonotype was seen a handful of times. This rearrangement joins TRBV9 to TRBJ2-1; TRBD1 might be the D (6 bases). Germline lookup yields CDR1 SGDLS and CDR2 YYNGEE. The CDR3 spans 15 residues. Trimming pared 3 bases from V and 6 bases from J, leaving 16 bases between. DNA of the CDR3: TGTGCCAGCAGCGCTCAGGGGTTAGCCTCCAATGAGCAGTTCTTC. Residues: CASSAQGLASNEQFF.

This clonotype was counted ten times or more. The CDR3 sequence is CATSSFQESNQPQHF. The CDR3 nucleotides are TGTGCCACCAGTTCATTTCAGGAGAGCAATCAGCCCCAGCATTTT. The chain carries TRBV24-1 and TRBJ1-5; D remains unclear. The CDR3 is made up of 15 amino acids. The germline gives CDR1 KGHDR, CDR2 SFDVKD. Trimming took off 6 bases at V and 1 base at J, with 12 bases between the two ends.

This clonotype has a count of ten or more. J is TRBJ1-1 and V is TRBV12-3 or TRBV12-4, with D tentatively TRBD1 (5 bases). Trimming cost V 5 bases and J 0 bases, with 10 bases left between them. The CDR3 has 14 residues. In nucleotides, the CDR3 is TGTGCCAGCAGTGTCGGGGCCTTGAACACTGAAGCTTTCTTT. It encodes CASSVGALNTEAFF.

This clonotype showed up many times. This chain links TRBV27 with TRBJ1-2; D possibly corresponds to TRBD1 (5 bases). Trimming left V 6 bases short and J 3 bases short, with 11 bases between. Per germline, CDR1 MNHEY and CDR2 SMNVEV (reference sequence). The CDR3 runs to 13 residues. CDR3 loop: CASSAGHDYGYTF. In DNA, the CDR3 is TGTGCCAGCAGCGCCGGACACGACTATGGCTACACCTTC.

The chain couples TRBV21-1 to TRBJ1-1; the table's D call, TRBD1, has no DNA check behind it. TRBV21-1 is designated a pseudogene. The CDR3 runs to 15 residues. CDR3 region: CASSKMTGEGTEAFF. The CDR3 DNA reads as TGTGCCAGCAGCAAGATGACAGGGGAGGGCACTGAAGCTTTCTTT.

This clonotype was seen repeatedly, ten times or more. V and J are TRBV3-1 and TRBJ1-3; the D is unclear. CDR1 LGHDT and CDR2 YNNKEL come from the germline V gene (reference sequence). CDR3 length: 14 residues. Trimming stripped 3 bases from V and 2 bases from J, with 8 bases between. The CDR3 protein is CASSQNSAGNTIYF. Written as DNA, the CDR3 is TGTGCCAGCAGCCAGAATTCTGCTGGAAACACCATATATTTT.

This chain links TRBV4-2 with TRBJ2-3; a weak D match, TRBD1 (6 bases). The CDR3 extends over 16 amino acids. The germline CDR1 and CDR2 sequences are LGHNA and YNFKEQ. Trimming pared 4 bases from V and 4 bases from J, leaving 18 bases between. CDR3 region: CASSRGRGVLSDTQYF. As DNA, the CDR3 is TGTGCCAGCAGCCGGGGCAGGGGCGTCTTATCAGATACGCAGTATTTT.

This clonotype was recorded at least ten times. The chain uses TRBV7-2 and TRBJ2-1; D is undetermined. Trimming left V 7 bases short and J 9 bases short, with 13 bases between. The germline CDR1 and CDR2 sequences are SGHTA and FQGNSA. This CDR3 has 12 residues. The DNA for the CDR3 is TGTGCCAGCATAGGGCTAGGTCGTGAGCAGTTCTTC. This sequence encodes CASIGLGREQFF.

In this sample, this clonotype turned up many times. The chain links TRBV20-1 to TRBJ1-6, with 7 bases fitting TRBD1. After removal of 5 bases from V and 5 bases from J, the junction contained 6 bases not matched to a gene. This CDR3 spans 14 amino acids. Germline loops: CDR1 DFQATT, CDR2 SNEGSKA (reference sequence). DNA of the CDR3: TGCAGTGCTCAGGAGACAGGGAATAATTCACCCCTCCACTTT. Residues: CSAQETGNNSPLHF.

This clonotype showed up many times. The chain is built from TRBV5-5 and TRBJ1-5; maybe TRBD1 (6 bases). This CDR3 is built from 15 residues. Trimming stripped 4 bases from V and 1 base from J, with 12 bases between. The germline gives CDR1 SGHKS, CDR2 YYEKEE (reference sequence). DNA of the CDR3: TGTGCCAGCAGCACGGGGGCCGTGAGCAATCAGCCCCAGCATTTT. It translates to CASSTGAVSNQPQHF.

This clonotype was seen many times. The V and J genes are TRBV20-1 and TRBJ1-6, with TRBD1 matching over 9 bases. The CDR3 covers 15 residues. CDR1 is DFQATT and CDR2 is SNEGSKA in the germline V gene (reference sequence). Trimming took 3 bases from V and 9 from J; bases not matched to a gene: 9. CDR3 in DNA: TGCAGTGCTAGGCCTCCGGGACAGGGTCTTTCACCCCTCCACTTT. This translates into CSARPPGQGLSPLHF.

This clonotype has more than one count but fewer than ten. Since a much larger clone is just one base distant, this may be a read error. This chain uses TRBV6-1 with TRBJ1-2; D call uncertain. Between the trimmed V and J ends, which lost 0 bases and 7 bases, there was a span of 9 bases. Germline CDR1 is MNHNS and CDR2 is SASEGT. The CDR3 sequence is 13 residues long. CDR3 sequence (DNA): TGTGCCAGCAGTGAAGCAAACCGGGGTGGCTACACCTTC. Amino acids: CASSEANRGGYTF.

The J gene is TRBJ1-2, the V gene TRBV5-1; the D is unclear. The ends were cut back, 4 bases at V and 4 bases at J, with 17 bases in the middle. The CDR3 covers 15 residues. The germline gives CDR1 SGHRS, CDR2 YFSETQ. The CDR3 region has the DNA TGCGCCAGCAGCCCCCGGCACCTCCCTGGCTATGGCTACACCTTC. It encodes CASSPRHLPGYGYTF.

This clonotype was counted ten times or more. The chain is built from TRBV15 and TRBJ2-1; D may be TRBD1 or TRBD2 (5 bases each). With 0 bases removed from V and 5 bases from J, the gap between germline ends came to 11 bases. Germline assignment: CDR1 LNHNV and CDR2 YYDKDF (reference sequence). The CDR3 sequence is 15 residues long. CDR3 DNA: TGTGCCACCAGCAGAGAATTAGGGGACCACAATGAGCAGTTCTTC. Translated: CATSRELGDHNEQFF. The full variable domain, in which reference TRBV15 and TRBJ2-1 provide the parts outside the CDR3, is DAMVIQNPRYQVTQFGKPVTLSCSQTLNHNVMYWYQQKSSQAPKLLFHYYDKDFNNEADTPDNFQSRRPNTSFCFLDIRSPGLGDTAMYLCATSRELGDHNEQFFGPGTRLTVL.

This clonotype showed up many times. The chain couples TRBV14 to TRBJ2-1; TRBD2 agrees at 7 bases. Germline loops: CDR1 SGHDN, CDR2 FVKESK. This CDR3 is built from 14 residues. Losses at the gene ends were 1 base for V and 12 bases for J; bases not matched to a gene: 9. The CDR3 here is CASSQAVAGVLQFF. CDR3 bases: TGTGCCAGCAGCCAAGCGGTGGCGGGGGTGTTGCAGTTCTTC.

This chain links TRBV12-3 or TRBV12-4 with TRBJ2-2; D remains unclear. Trimming took off 5 bases at V and 6 bases at J, with 4 bases between the two ends. The CDR3 sequence is 11 residues long. CDR3 DNA sequence: TGTGCCAGCAGTGTGGCCGGGGAGCTGTTTTTT. It yields the protein CASSVAGELFF.